A single sample gave rise to the 21 T cell receptor beta chains below, sequenced in a study of blood T cell repertoires in COVID-19. This table comes from immunoSEQ multiplex PCR, and its TCRdb copy is limited to in-frame clones, with some not included. The repertoire holds 250,000 to 350,000 clones, roughly 86% seen once, with more than 8.5% in the top ten. The sequenced sample was PBMCs or T cells enriched from blood (not recorded which). The receptors derive from a woman under 30 who had recovered from COVID-19.

V and J are TRBV5-5 and TRBJ2-1; 8 bases align to TRBD1. The ends lost 3 bases at V and 8 bases at J; junction bases unmatched: 7. CDR3 length: 14 residues. Per the germline V gene, CDR1 is SGHKS and CDR2 is YYEKEE (reference sequence). The CDR3 loop is CASSWGEQGDEQFF. The CDR3 nucleotides read TGTGCCAGCAGCTGGGGGGAACAGGGGGATGAGCAGTTCTTC.

The genes are TRBV27 and TRBJ2-2; 8 bases line up with TRBD1. Germline lookup yields CDR1 MNHEY and CDR2 SMNVEV (reference sequence). V gave up 3 bases and J gave up 1 base; unmatched junction bases: 4. The CDR3 contains 16 residues. The CDR3, as DNA: TGTGCCAGCAGTTTTTACGGGACAGGGAACACCGGGGAGCTGTTTTTT. Translated, it gives CASSFYGTGNTGELFF.

J is TRBJ2-1 and V is TRBV2; 8 nucleotides align to TRBD2. The CDR3 consists of 15 residues. Germline assignment: CDR1 SNHLY and CDR2 FYNNEI. J was trimmed by 9 bases and V by 7 bases; bases with no gene match: 14. CDR3 protein: CASTRFTSGESEQFF. The CDR3 DNA sequence: TGTGCCAGCACTCGTTTTACTAGCGGAGAGAGTGAGCAGTTCTTC.

V and J are TRBV28 and TRBJ1-4, with 9 positions matching TRBD1. With V trimmed by 5 bases and J by 5 bases, 6 bases remained unmatched. CDR1 and CDR2 (germline): MDHEN, SYDVKM. The CDR3 is 15 residues long. The CDR3 region has the DNA TGTGCCAGCAGTACCTCGGGACAGGGCAATGAAAAACTGTTTTTT. Translating it yields CASSTSGQGNEKLFF.

This chain joins TRBV19 and TRBJ1-1, with D maybe TRBD1 (6 bases). Trimming removed 8 bases at V and 0 bases at J, with 22 bases between. There are 17 residues in the CDR3. Germline CDR1 and CDR2: LNHDA and SQIVND (reference sequence). The CDR3 loop reads CASGREDIGQLNTEAFF. The CDR3 DNA reads as TGTGCCAGTGGCCGAGAGGACATTGGACAGCTGAACACTGAAGCTTTCTTT. Full variable domain (rest looked up from reference TRBV19 and TRBJ1-1): DGGITQSPKYLFRKEGQNVTLSCEQNLNHDAMYWYRQDPGQGLRLIYYSQIVNDFQKGDIAEGYSVSREKKESFPLTVTSAQKNPTAFYLCASGREDIGQLNTEAFFGQGTRLTVV.

This sequence joins TRBV5-4 and TRBJ1-1, with a possible D match to TRBD1 (6 bases). V was shortened by 4 bases and J by 7 bases, with 17 bases between the two germline ends. CDR3 length equals 14 residues. From germline, CDR1 is SGHNT and CDR2 YYREEE (reference sequence). DNA of the CDR3: TGTGCCAGCAGCGTCGGGGCACAGGGAAGTGAAGCTTTCTTT. This translates into CASSVGAQGSEAFF.

CDR3 DNA sequence: TGTGCCAGCAGTTCCACAGGGGGTCCTGGCTACACCTTC. Encoded protein: CASSSTGGPGYTF. J is TRBJ1-2 and V is TRBV28, with 8 bases fitting TRBD1. Germline CDR1 and CDR2: MDHEN and SYDVKM. V lost 4 bases, J lost 7 bases, and 5 bases stayed unmatched. The CDR3 is 13 amino acids.

The genes are TRBV15 and TRBJ1-1; 8 bases agree with TRBD1. In germline, CDR1 is LNHNV, CDR2 YYDKDF (reference sequence). This CDR3 has 15 amino acids. V gave up 5 bases and J gave up 3 bases; unmatched junction bases: 8. In DNA form, the CDR3 reads TGTGCCACCAGCCCTCTACAGGGGGGTCACACTGAAGCTTTCTTT. Translation gives CATSPLQGGHTEAFF.

The gene calls are TRBV19 and TRBJ1-2; tentative D call: TRBD1 (5 bases). Trimming took 7 bases from V and 5 from J, leaving 17 bases between them. The V gene's germline CDR1 is LNHDA and CDR2 SQIVND (reference sequence). This CDR3 spans 14 amino acids. The CDR3 loop is CASNRQPQGYGYTF. CDR3 in DNA: TGTGCCAGTAACCGACAGCCCCAAGGGTATGGCTACACCTTC. The whole variable domain, filled in from reference TRBV19 and TRBJ1-2, reads DGGITQSPKYLFRKEGQNVTLSCEQNLNHDAMYWYRQDPGQGLRLIYYSQIVNDFQKGDIAEGYSVSREKKESFPLTVTSAQKNPTAFYLCASNRQPQGYGYTFGSGTRLTVV.

CDR3 region: CASSEEDRTARNYGYTF. DNA for the CDR3: TGTGCCAGCAGTGAAGAGGACAGAACTGCGCGTAACTATGGCTACACCTTC. The chain recombines TRBV6-1 with TRBJ1-2; D is possibly TRBD1 (6 bases). Trimming removed 1 base at V and 1 base at J, with 16 bases between. The germline V gene encodes CDR1 MNHNS and CDR2 SASEGT. The CDR3 length is 17 residues.

V gene TRBV10-2 combines with J gene TRBJ2-1; 8 bases line up with TRBD2. J gave up 0 bases and V 7 bases, and 8 bases lay outside the gene matches. Per the germline V gene, CDR1 is WSHSY and CDR2 is SAAADI. There are 16 residues in the CDR3. CDR3 in DNA: TGCGCCAGCACCCGCCGGGGGGGGAACTCCTACAATGAGCAGTTCTTC. Translated, it gives CASTRRGGNSYNEQFF.

The V and J genes are TRBV19 and TRBJ1-5; 8 bases agree with TRBD1. CDR1 and CDR2 (germline): LNHDA, SQIVND (reference sequence). The V and J ends lost 5 bases and 11 bases, in that order; junction bases with no gene match: 5. The length of the CDR3 is 12 residues. CDR3 residues: CASSPRQGTQHF. The CDR3 nucleotides read TGTGCCAGTAGTCCCCGACAGGGGACCCAGCATTTT.

The V gene is TRBV7-2, the J gene TRBJ2-3; weak D call: TRBD1 (6 bases). Germline lookup yields CDR1 SGHTA and CDR2 FQGNSA. The CDR3 is made up of 11 amino acids. The ends were cut back, 4 bases at V and 12 bases at J, with 11 bases in the middle. The CDR3 protein is CASSWDISQYF. The CDR3 bases are TGTGCCAGCAGCTGGGACATCTCTCAGTATTTT.

J is TRBJ1-6 and V is TRBV7-3; D remains ambiguous. CDR3 length: 16 amino acids. The V end was cut by 0 bases, the J end by 6 bases, with 12 bases between. Germline V gene data show CDR1 as SGHTA and CDR2 as FQGTGA. The CDR3 sequence is CASSLTQEGANSPLHF. In DNA, the CDR3 is TGTGCCAGCAGCTTAACTCAGGAGGGCGCTAATTCACCCCTCCACTTT.

This clone was picked up a small number of times. The chain carries TRBV7-9 and TRBJ1-1; no definite D call. The germline CDR1 and CDR2 sequences are SEHNR and FQNEAQ (reference sequence). This CDR3 contains 12 residues. V dropped 5 bases and J dropped 1 base, with 5 bases sitting between them. CDR3 DNA sequence: TGTGCCAGCAGCATACAGAACACTGAAGCTTTCTTT. Translating gives CASSIQNTEAFF.

In nucleotides, the CDR3 is TGTGCCAGCAGTCCAATAGACAGCTTAAAAAACATTCAGTACTTC. It is translated as CASSPIDSLKNIQYF. The chain has TRBV6-2 or TRBV6-3 and TRBJ2-4, with a tentative D call TRBD1 (5 bases). Trimming cost V 5 bases and J 4 bases, with 15 bases left between them. This CDR3 comprises 15 residues. From germline, CDR1 is MNHEY and CDR2 SVGEGT.

The V and J genes are TRBV19 and TRBJ2-2, with 9 bases identical to TRBD1. Germline V CDR1 and CDR2: LNHDA, SQIVND (reference sequence). The CDR3 totals 15 residues. The V gene end was trimmed by 5 bases and the J gene end by 6 bases; junction bases not matched to a gene: 7. In DNA form, the CDR3 reads TGTGCCAGTAGTCCGTGGACAGGGGACGCCGGGGAGCTGTTTTTT. The encoded protein is CASSPWTGDAGELFF.

This clone was observed a few times. V usage is TRBV7-3 and J usage is TRBJ2-1; 7 nucleotides agree with TRBD2. The CDR3 is 16 amino acids. Per germline, CDR1 SGHTA and CDR2 FQGTGA. The ends lost 5 bases at V and 1 base at J; junction bases unmatched: 8. CDR3 sequence: CASSLQGAGSYNEQFF. The DNA for the CDR3 is TGTGCCAGCAGCCTCCAGGGAGCGGGGTCCTACAATGAGCAGTTCTTC. The full variable domain, with the rest looked up from reference TRBV7-3 and TRBJ2-1, is GAGVSQTPSNKVTEKGKYVELRCDPISGHTALYWYRQSLGQGPEFLIYFQGTGAADDSGLPNDRFFAVRPEGSVSTLKIQRTERGDSAVYLCASSLQGAGSYNEQFFGPGTRLTVL.

DNA of the CDR3: TGTGCCAGCAGCTTGAAATTGGGCGGGGGGCTTTGGTACGAGCAGTACTTC. Amino acids: CASSLKLGGGLWYEQYF. This sequence joins TRBV5-8 and TRBJ2-7, with 8 bases that match TRBD2. The CDR3 is made up of 17 amino acids. Germline V lookup: CDR1 SGHTS, CDR2 YDEGEE. Losses at the gene ends were 1 base for V and 4 bases for J; bases not matched to a gene: 13.

The V gene is TRBV6-4, the J gene TRBJ2-3; weak D call: TRBD1 (5 bases). Germline CDR1 is MRHNA and CDR2 is SNTAGT. CDR3 size: 16 residues. The V gene lost 0 bases and the J gene lost 1 base, with 11 bases spanning the gap. The CDR3 reads CASSDSRATGTDTQYF. CDR3 in DNA: TGTGCCAGCAGTGACTCGAGAGCGACAGGCACAGATACGCAGTATTTT.

This chain uses TRBV18 with TRBJ1-1, with D possibly matching TRBD1 (5 bases). Germline V lookup: CDR1 KGHSH, CDR2 LQKENI. The CDR3 loop spans 14 amino acids. V was pared by 2 bases and J by 9 bases, with 16 bases between. The CDR3 bases are TGTGCCAGCTCACCAGGCGTCAGGGAAAGTAAAGCTTTCTTT. Translation: CASSPGVRESKAFF.